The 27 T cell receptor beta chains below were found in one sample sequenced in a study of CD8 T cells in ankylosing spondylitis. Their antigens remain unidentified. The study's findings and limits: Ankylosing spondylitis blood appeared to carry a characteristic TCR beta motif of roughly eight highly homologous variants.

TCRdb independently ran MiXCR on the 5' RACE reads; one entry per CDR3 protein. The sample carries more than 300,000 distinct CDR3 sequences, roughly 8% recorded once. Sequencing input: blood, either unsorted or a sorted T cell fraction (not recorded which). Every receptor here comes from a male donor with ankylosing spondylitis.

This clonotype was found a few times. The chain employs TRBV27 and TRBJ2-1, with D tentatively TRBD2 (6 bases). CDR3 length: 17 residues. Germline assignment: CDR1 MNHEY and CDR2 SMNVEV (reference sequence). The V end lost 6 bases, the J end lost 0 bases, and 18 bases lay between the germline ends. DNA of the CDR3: TGTGCCAGCAGGGGGGGTCGCGGGGTCGTCTCCTACAATGAGCAGTTCTTC. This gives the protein CASRGGRGVVSYNEQFF.

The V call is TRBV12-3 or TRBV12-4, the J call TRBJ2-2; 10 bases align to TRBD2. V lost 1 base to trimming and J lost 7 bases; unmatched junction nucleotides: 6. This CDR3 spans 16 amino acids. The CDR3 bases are TGTGCCAGCAGTTTAGTAGCGGGAGGATTCGGCGGGGAGCTGTTTTTT. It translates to CASSLVAGGFGGELFF.

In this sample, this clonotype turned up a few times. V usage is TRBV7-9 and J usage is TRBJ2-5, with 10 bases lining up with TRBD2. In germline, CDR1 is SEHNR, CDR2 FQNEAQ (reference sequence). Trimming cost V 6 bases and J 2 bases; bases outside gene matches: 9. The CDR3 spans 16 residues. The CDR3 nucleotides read TGTGCCAGCAGGAGTGAACTAGCGGGACTTCAAGAGACCCAGTACTTC. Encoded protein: CASRSELAGLQETQYF.

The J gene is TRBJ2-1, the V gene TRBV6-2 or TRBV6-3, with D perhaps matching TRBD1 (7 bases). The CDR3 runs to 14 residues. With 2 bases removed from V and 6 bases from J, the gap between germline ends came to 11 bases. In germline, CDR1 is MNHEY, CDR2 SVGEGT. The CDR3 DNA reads TGTGCCAGCAGTTACAGTCAGGGGGGCAATGAGCAGTTCTTC. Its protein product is CASSYSQGGNEQFF.

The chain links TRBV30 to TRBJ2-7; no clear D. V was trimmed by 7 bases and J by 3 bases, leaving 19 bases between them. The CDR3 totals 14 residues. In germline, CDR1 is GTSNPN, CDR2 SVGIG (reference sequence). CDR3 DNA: TGTGCCTCCCTCGTTGGCAGCTCATTCTACGAGCAGTACTTC. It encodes CASLVGSSFYEQYF.

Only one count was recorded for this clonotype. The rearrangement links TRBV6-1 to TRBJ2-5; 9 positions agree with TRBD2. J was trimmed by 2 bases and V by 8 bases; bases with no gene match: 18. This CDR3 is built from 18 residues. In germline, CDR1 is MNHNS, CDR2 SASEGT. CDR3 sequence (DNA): TGTGCCAGCCGCCCCGGGTTCGAGCTGACTAGCGGACAAGAGACCCAGTACTTC. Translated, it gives CASRPGFELTSGQETQYF.

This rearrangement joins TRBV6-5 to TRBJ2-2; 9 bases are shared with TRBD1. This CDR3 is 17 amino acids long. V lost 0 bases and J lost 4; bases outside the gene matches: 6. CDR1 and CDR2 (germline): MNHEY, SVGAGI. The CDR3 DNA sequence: TGTGCCAGCAGTTACTCTACGGGACAGGGCGCCACCGGGGAGCTGTTTTTT. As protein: CASSYSTGQGATGELFF.

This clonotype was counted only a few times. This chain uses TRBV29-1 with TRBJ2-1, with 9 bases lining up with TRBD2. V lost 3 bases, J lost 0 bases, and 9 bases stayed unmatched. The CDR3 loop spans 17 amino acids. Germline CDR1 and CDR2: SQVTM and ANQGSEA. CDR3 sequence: CSVDWWTSASSYNEQFF. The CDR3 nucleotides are TGCAGCGTTGACTGGTGGACTAGCGCAAGCTCCTACAATGAGCAGTTCTTC.

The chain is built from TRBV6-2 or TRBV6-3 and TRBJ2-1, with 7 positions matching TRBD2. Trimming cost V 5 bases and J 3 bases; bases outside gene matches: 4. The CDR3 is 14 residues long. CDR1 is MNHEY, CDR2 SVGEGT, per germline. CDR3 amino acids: CASSASGYYNEQFF. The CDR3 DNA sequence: TGTGCCAGCAGTGCTAGCGGATACTACAATGAGCAGTTCTTC.

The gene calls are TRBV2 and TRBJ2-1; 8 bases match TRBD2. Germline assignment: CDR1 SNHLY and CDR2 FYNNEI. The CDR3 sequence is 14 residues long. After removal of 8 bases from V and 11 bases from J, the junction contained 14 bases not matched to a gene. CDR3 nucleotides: TGTGCCAGCGGGGCCGGGACTAGTACAATGAAGCAGTTCTTC. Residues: CASGAGTSTMKQFF.

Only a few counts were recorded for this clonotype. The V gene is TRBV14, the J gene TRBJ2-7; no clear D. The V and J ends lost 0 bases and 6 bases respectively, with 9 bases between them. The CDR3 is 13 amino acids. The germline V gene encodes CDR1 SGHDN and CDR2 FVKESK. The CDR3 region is CASSQDIRLEQYF. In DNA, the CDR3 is TGTGCCAGCAGCCAAGATATAAGGCTCGAGCAGTACTTC.

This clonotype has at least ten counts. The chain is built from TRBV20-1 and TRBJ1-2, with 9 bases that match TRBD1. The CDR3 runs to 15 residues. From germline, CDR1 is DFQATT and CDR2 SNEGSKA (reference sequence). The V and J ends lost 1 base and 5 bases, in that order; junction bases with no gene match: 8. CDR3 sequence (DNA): TGCAGTGCTAGAGGCCGTACAGGGGGCGCGTATGGCTACACCTTC. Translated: CSARGRTGGAYGYTF.

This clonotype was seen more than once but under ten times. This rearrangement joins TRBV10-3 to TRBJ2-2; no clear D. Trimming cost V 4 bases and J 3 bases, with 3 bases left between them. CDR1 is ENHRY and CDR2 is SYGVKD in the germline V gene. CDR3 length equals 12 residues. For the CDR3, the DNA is TGTGCCATCAGTGTGGACACCGGGGAGCTGTTTTTT. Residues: CAISVDTGELFF.

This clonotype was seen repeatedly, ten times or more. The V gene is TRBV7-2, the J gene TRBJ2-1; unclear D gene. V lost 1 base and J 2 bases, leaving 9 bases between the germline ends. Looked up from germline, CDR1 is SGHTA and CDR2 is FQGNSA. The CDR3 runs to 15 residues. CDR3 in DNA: TGTGCCAGCAGCTTAGAAAGCCAACCCTACAATGAGCAGTTCTTC. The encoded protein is CASSLESQPYNEQFF.

CDR3 amino acids: CASSQGFSTSHGYTF. CDR3 sequence (DNA): TGTGCCAGCAGCCAAGGTTTCTCGACATCCCATGGCTACACCTTC. The chain is built from TRBV3-1 and TRBJ1-2; D gene ambiguous. The V end lost 1 base, the J end lost 6 bases, and 15 bases lay between the germline ends. The CDR3 sequence is 15 residues long. The germline V gene encodes CDR1 LGHDT and CDR2 YNNKEL (reference sequence). Full variable domain (outside the CDR3, taken from reference TRBV3-1 and TRBJ1-2): DTAVSQTPKYLVTQMGNDKSIKCEQNLGHDTMYWYKQDSKKFLKIMFSYNNKELIINETVPNRFSPKSPDKAHLNLHINSLELGDSAVYFCASSQGFSTSHGYTFGSGTRLTVV.

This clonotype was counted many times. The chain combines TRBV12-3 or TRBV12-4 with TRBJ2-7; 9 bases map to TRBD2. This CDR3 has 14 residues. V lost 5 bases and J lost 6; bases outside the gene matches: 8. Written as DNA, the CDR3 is TGTGCCAGCAGTCCCTTAGCGGGAGTCGGCGAGCAGTACTTC. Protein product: CASSPLAGVGEQYF.

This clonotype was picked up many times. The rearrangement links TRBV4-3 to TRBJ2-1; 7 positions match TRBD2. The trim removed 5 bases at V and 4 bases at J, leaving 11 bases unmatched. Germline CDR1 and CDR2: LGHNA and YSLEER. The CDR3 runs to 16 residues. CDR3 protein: CASSRSGNRVYNEQFF. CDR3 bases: TGCGCCAGCAGCAGAAGCGGGAACCGAGTGTACAATGAGCAGTTCTTC.

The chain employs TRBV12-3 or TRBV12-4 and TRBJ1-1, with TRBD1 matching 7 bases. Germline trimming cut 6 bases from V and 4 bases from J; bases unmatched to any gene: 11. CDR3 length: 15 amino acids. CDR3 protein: CASSHRGASGTEAFF. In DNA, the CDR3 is TGTGCCAGCAGCCACAGGGGCGCGAGTGGCACTGAAGCTTTCTTT.

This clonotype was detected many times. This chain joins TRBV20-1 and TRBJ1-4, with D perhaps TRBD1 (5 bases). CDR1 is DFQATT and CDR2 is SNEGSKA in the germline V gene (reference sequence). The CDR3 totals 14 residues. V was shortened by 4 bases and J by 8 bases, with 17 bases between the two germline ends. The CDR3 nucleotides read TGCAGTGCTATTCACCCCATGGGACGGGAAAAACTGTTTTTT. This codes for CSAIHPMGREKLFF.

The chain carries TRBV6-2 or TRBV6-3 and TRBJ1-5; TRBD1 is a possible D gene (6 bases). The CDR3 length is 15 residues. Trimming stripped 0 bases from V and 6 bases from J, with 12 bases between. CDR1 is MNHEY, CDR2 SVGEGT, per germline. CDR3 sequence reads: CASSYSGTRLQPQHF. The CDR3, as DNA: TGTGCCAGCAGTTACTCCGGGACACGTCTTCAGCCCCAGCATTTT.

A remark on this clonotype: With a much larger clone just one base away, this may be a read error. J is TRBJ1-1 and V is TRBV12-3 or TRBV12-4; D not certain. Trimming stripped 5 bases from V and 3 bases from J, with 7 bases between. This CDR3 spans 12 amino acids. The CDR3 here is CASSPDDTEAFF. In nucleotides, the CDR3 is TGTGCCAGCAGTCCGGACGACACTGAAGCTTTCTTT.

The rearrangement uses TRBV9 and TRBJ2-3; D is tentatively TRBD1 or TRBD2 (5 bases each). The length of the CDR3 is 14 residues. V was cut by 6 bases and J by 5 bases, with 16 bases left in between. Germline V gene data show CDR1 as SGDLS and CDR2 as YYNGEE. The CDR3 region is CASNRDPNIDTQYF. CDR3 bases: TGTGCCAGCAACCGGGACCCTAACATAGATACGCAGTATTTT.

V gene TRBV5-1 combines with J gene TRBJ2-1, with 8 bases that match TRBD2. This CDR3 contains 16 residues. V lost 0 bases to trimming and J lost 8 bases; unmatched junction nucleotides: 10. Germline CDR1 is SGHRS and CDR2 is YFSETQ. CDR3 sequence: CASSLAPSGGFDEQFF. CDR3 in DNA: TGCGCCAGCAGCTTGGCCCCATCGGGAGGGTTCGATGAGCAGTTCTTC.

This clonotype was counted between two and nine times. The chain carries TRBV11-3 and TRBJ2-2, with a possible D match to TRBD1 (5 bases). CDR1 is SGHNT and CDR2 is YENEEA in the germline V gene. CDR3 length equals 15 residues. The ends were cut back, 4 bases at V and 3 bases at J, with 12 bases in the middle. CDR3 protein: CASSSVRTYTGELFF. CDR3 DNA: TGTGCCAGCAGCTCTGTCAGGACATACACCGGGGAGCTGTTTTTT.

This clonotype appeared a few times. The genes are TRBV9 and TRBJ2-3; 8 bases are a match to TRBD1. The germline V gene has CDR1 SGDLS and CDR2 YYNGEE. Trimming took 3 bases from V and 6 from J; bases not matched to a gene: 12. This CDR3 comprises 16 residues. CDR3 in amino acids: CASSGRPGGVRDTQYF. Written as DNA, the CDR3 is TGTGCCAGCAGCGGCCGCCCAGGGGGCGTCCGGGATACGCAGTATTTT.

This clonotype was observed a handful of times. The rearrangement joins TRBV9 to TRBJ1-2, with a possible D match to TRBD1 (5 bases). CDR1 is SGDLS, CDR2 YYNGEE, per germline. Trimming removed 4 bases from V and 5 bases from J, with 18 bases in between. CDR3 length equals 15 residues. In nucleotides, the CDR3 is TGTGCCAGCAGCCCCGGGGGGGAGGTCCGGTATGGCTACACCTTC. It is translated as CASSPGGEVRYGYTF. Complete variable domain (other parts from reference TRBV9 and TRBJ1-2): DSGVTQTPKHLITATGQRVTLRCSPRSGDLSVYWYQQSLDQGLQFLIQYYNGEERAKGNILERFSAQQFPDLHSELNLSSLELGDSALYFCASSPGGEVRYGYTFGSGTRLTVV.

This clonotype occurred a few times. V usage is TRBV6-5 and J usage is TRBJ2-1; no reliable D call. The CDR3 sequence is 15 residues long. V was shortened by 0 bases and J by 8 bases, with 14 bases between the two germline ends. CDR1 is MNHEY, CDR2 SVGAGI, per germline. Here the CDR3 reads CASSYSGASPYEQFF. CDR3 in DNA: TGTGCCAGCAGTTACTCCGGAGCGTCCCCCTATGAGCAGTTCTTC.